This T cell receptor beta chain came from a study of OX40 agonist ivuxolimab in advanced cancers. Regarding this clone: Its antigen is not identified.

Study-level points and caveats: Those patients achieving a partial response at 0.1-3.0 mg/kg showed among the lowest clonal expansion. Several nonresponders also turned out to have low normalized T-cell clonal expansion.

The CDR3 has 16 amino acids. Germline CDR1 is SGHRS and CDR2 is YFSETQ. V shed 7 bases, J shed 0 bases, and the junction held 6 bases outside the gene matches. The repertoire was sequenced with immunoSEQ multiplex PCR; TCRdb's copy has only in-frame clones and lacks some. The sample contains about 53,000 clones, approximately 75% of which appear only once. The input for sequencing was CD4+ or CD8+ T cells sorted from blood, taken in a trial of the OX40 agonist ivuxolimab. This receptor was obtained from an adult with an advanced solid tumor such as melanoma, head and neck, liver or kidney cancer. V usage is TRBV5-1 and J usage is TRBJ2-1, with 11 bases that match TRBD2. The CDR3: CASGLAGGSSYNEQFF. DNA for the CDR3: TGCGCCAGCGGGTTAGCGGGAGGGAGCTCCTACAATGAGCAGTTCTTC.